The clone carrying this T cell receptor (beta chain) was seen a handful of times. Its specificity is unknown. These data originate in a study of beta chain features in type 1 diabetes. Background on the study: Patients and healthy donors were similar in age, gender and cell yields.

Study-level points and caveats: TCRB CDR3s were moderately but significantly shorter in Type 1 diabetes patients in all four CD4+ subsets.

V lost 5 bases and J 1 base, leaving 15 bases between the germline ends. The CDR3 is 17 residues long. The V gene's germline CDR1 is LNHDA and CDR2 SQIVND (reference sequence). Sorting of CD4+ naive, central memory, regulatory and stem cell-like memory cells was performed via CD45RO/CCR7/CD25/CD127/CD95/CD27. Over 95% purity was reached by all sorted populations. Every bit of the isolated RNA underwent reverse transcription, so sequencing read expressed TCRB transcripts. Sequencing was performed with immunoSEQ multiplex PCR; in TCRdb, only in-frame clones are kept and a portion is missing. The sample contains around 710,000 clones, roughly 12% of which appear only once.

The chain links TRBV19 to TRBJ2-6; D is unclear. Material for sequencing was naive CD4+ T cells from blood. The clonotype comes from a man younger than 45 with type 1 diabetes. In DNA form, the CDR3 reads TGTGCCAGTAGTGGGTCTTCGGGCCTTTCTGGGGCCAACGTCCTGACTTTC. Residues: CASSGSSGLSGANVLTF.